This TCR beta chain is drawn from a study of Graves' ophthalmopathy and Graves' hyperthyroidism. Overall study context: A follow-up of 18 months without ophthalmopathy meant that hyperthyroidism was stable.

TCR beta CDR3 regions were amplified from RNA transcripts. HTBI-primed RT-PCR formed the first round, and a multiplex PCR formed the second. TCRdb reanalysed the multiplex PCR reads using MiXCR and keeps one entry per CDR3 protein. This repertoire shows a few hundred thousand distinct CDR3 sequences, less than 45% found once; its top ten account for about 4.6%. The germline V gene has CDR1 SGDLS and CDR2 YYNGEE. There are 18 residues in the CDR3. Input material: peripheral blood or thyroid tissue (not recorded which). This chain links TRBV9 with TRBJ2-5; TRBD2 aligns across 14 bases. The DNA end is a closer match to TRBJ2-1, so the J assignment may be wrong. This clonotype was sampled from an adult man with Graves' hyperthyroidism. CDR3 protein: CASSVPPGLAGESNEQFF. DNA for the CDR3: TGTGCCAGCAGCGTCCCCCCGGGACTAGCGGGAGAATCCAATGAGCAGTTCTTC.